The present T cell receptor (beta chain) was sequenced within a study of chemoradiotherapy in HPV16-positive cancers. Clones were sequenced by immunoSEQ multiplex PCR, and TCRdb holds only the in-frame ones, with some missing. The table records about 21,000 clones, approximately 83% of them present only once. J lost 6 bases, V lost 4 bases, and 4 bases had no gene match. The CDR3 spans 16 residues. The germline CDR1 and CDR2 sequences are SNHLY and FYNNEI. The TCR originated in a human donor with HPV-associated anogenital cancer. The material was blood, obtained from a patient who underwent chemoradiotherapy. The chain uses TRBV2 and TRBJ2-1; 15 bases map to TRBD2. CDR3 residues: CASSGTSGRAPNEQFF. For the CDR3, the DNA is TGTGCCAGCAGTGGGACTAGCGGGAGGGCTCCCAATGAGCAGTTCTTC.